These 12 T cell receptor beta chains were sequenced from one sample in a study of cytomegalovirus exposure and HLA in healthy donors. Use of 60 Vbeta and 13 Jbeta primers characterized the PCR. This table comes from immunoSEQ multiplex PCR, and its TCRdb copy is limited to in-frame clones, with some not included. The sample carries 140,000 to 150,000 clones, less than 10% recorded once. The specimen was PBMCs. These receptors originate from a male donor in good health and CMV-seronegative.

This clone was picked up a small number of times. This rearrangement joins TRBV19 to TRBJ1-5, with 9 bases that match TRBD1. The CDR3 totals 14 residues. Germline-derived CDR1 and CDR2 are LNHDA and SQIVND (reference sequence). Unmatched junction bases numbered 10, after V lost 10 bases and J lost 6 bases. The CDR3 here is CATEPGQGFQPQHF. CDR3 nucleotides: TGTGCCACCGAACCGGGACAGGGCTTTCAGCCCCAGCATTTT. The whole variable domain, filled in from reference TRBV19 and TRBJ1-5, reads DGGITQSPKYLFRKEGQNVTLSCEQNLNHDAMYWYRQDPGQGLRLIYYSQIVNDFQKGDIAEGYSVSREKKESFPLTVTSAQKNPTAFYLCATEPGQGFQPQHFGDGTRLSIL.

On this clone: Other DNA sequences of this sample code for an identical CDR3. CDR3 bases: TGTGCCACCCAACAGGCCCGGAACACTGAAGCTTTCTTT. Amino acids: CATQQARNTEAFF. V is TRBV19 and J is TRBJ1-1; D is possibly TRBD1 (5 bases). V was clipped by 10 bases and J by 1 base, with 13 bases between them. Germline lookup yields CDR1 LNHDA and CDR2 SQIVND (reference sequence). There are 13 residues in the CDR3. Together with reference TRBV19 and TRBJ1-1, the CDR3 gives the full variable domain: DGGITQSPKYLFRKEGQNVTLSCEQNLNHDAMYWYRQDPGQGLRLIYYSQIVNDFQKGDIAEGYSVSREKKESFPLTVTSAQKNPTAFYLCATQQARNTEAFFGQGTRLTVV.

The CDR3 here is CASSPRLPAGNEQFF. In DNA form, the CDR3 reads TGTGCCAGCAGCCCCAGACTCCCAGCTGGGAATGAGCAGTTCTTC. The rearrangement links TRBV9 to TRBJ2-1; no clear D gene. Trimming shortened V by 4 bases and J by 7 bases, and 18 bases separated the two germline ends. The CDR3 extends over 15 amino acids. Germline CDR1 SGDLS, CDR2 YYNGEE.

The chain combines TRBV21-1 with TRBJ2-7; the table gives TRBD2 as D, unverified against the DNA. TRBV21-1 is deemed a pseudogene. The CDR3 extends over 13 amino acids. The CDR3, as DNA: TGTGCCAGCAGCAGACTTCCCCGGCGCGAGCAGTACTTC. Residues: CASSRLPRREQYF.

This clone was counted between two and nine times. The V call is TRBV5-6, the J call TRBJ2-5; tentative D call: TRBD1 (5 bases). The germline V gene encodes CDR1 SGHDT and CDR2 YYEEEE. The CDR3 is 14 residues long. V dropped 0 bases and J dropped 4 bases, with 10 bases sitting between them. CDR3 amino acids: CASSLGQPGETQYF. The CDR3 region has the DNA TGTGCCAGCAGCTTGGGACAGCCAGGAGAGACCCAGTACTTC.

The chain joins TRBV10-1 to TRBJ1-1; 8 bases map to TRBD1. Germline trimming cut 3 bases from V and 4 bases from J; bases unmatched to any gene: 7. CDR1 and CDR2 from the germline V gene are WNHNN and SYGVQD (reference sequence). CDR3 length: 15 residues. CDR3 bases: TGCGCCAGCAGTGAAGACAGGGGTTTGCCCACTGAAGCTTTCTTT. Its translation: CASSEDRGLPTEAFF.

The rearrangement links TRBV27 to TRBJ2-3, with 10 bases aligning to TRBD2. CDR1 is MNHEY and CDR2 is SMNVEV in the germline V gene (reference sequence). This CDR3 comprises 15 residues. V lost 4 bases to trimming and J lost 5 bases; unmatched junction nucleotides: 6. CDR3 protein: CASSWVGLAEDTQYF. DNA of the CDR3: TGTGCCAGCAGTTGGGTCGGACTAGCGGAAGATACGCAGTATTTT.

V usage is TRBV6-1 and J usage is TRBJ2-2; D is ambiguous. Germline CDR1 is MNHNS and CDR2 is SASEGT. The CDR3 has 13 residues. V was trimmed by 7 bases and J by 9 bases, leaving 15 bases between them. The CDR3 spells CASTPREVRELFF. The CDR3 DNA follows: TGTGCCAGCACTCCCAGAGAGGTTCGGGAGCTGTTTTTT.

This clone was counted between two and nine times. This rearrangement joins TRBV5-5 to TRBJ1-5, with TRBD1 identical over 11 bases. Germline trimming cut 4 bases from V and 5 bases from J; bases unmatched to any gene: 5. The CDR3 length is 15 residues. Germline CDR1 and CDR2: SGHKS and YYEKEE (reference sequence). The DNA for the CDR3 is TGTGCCAGCAGCCAATGGACAGGGGGCGATCAGCCCCAGCATTTT. Translation gives CASSQWTGGDQPQHF.

The genes are TRBV5-8 and TRBJ2-1; D is possibly TRBD2 (5 bases). This CDR3 is built from 12 residues. Trimming shortened V by 1 base and J by 9 bases, and 8 bases separated the two germline ends. Germline assignment: CDR1 SGHTS and CDR2 YDEGEE. In DNA form, the CDR3 reads TGTGCCAGCAGCTTGCTCCGGGGTGAGCAGTTCTTC. As protein: CASSLLRGEQFF.

This clone has more than one count but fewer than ten. This rearrangement joins TRBV6-1 to TRBJ2-7, with a weak D call TRBD2 (5 bases). The CDR3 runs 14 residues. V lost 2 bases, J lost 1 base, and 9 bases lay in between. Germline CDR1 reads MNHNS; CDR2 reads SASEGT. As DNA, the CDR3 is TGTGCCAGCAGTGAAATCGGACTTTCCTACGAGCAGTACTTC. It is translated as CASSEIGLSYEQYF.

The chain combines TRBV28 with TRBJ1-3; D is undetermined. Trimming cost V 1 base and J 4 bases, with 8 bases left between them. CDR3 length: 14 amino acids. Germline V gives CDR1 MDHEN, CDR2 SYDVKM. As DNA, the CDR3 is TGTGCCAGCAGTTTATTCGGTTCCGGAAACACCATATATTTT. It translates to CASSLFGSGNTIYF.